This T cell receptor beta chain was sequenced during a study of T-cell reconstitution after alpha-beta-depleted transplantation in children. Researchers prepared the TCRbeta library using unique molecular identifiers, the study reports. One entry per CDR3 protein, called by TCRdb with MiXCR from the PCR reads. The profile covers 500,000 to 600,000 distinct CDR3 sequences, with 30% to 35% appearing a single time and 2% to 3% taken by the ten largest. The V end was cut by 5 bases, the J end by 2 bases, with 12 bases between. Per the germline V gene, CDR1 is LGHDT and CDR2 is YNNKEL (reference sequence). CDR3 length: 15 amino acids.

Here the sequenced sample was PBMCs from the stem cell graft donor, taken from the stem cell graft. The rearrangement links TRBV3-1 to TRBJ1-4; no definite D call. This clonotype was sampled from a human donor who donated a stem cell graft to a child with aplastic anemia. This CDR3 is CASSTSGWTNEKLFF. CDR3 nucleotides: TGTGCCAGCAGCACGTCCGGGTGGACTAATGAAAAACTGTTTTTT. The whole variable domain, filled in from reference TRBV3-1 and TRBJ1-4, reads DTAVSQTPKYLVTQMGNDKSIKCEQNLGHDTMYWYKQDSKKFLKIMFSYNNKELIINETVPNRFSPKSPDKAHLNLHINSLELGDSAVYFCASSTSGWTNEKLFFGSGTQLSVL.